This TCR beta chain was obtained from a study of blood T cell repertoires in COVID-19. This clone occurred a few times. Some clones are missing from TCRdb's copy, which holds only in-frame ones; the method was immunoSEQ multiplex PCR. Of over 130,000 clones listed, 84% are singletons. Seattle cases were enrolled at active infection and followed longitudinally. Sequences were obtained from peripheral blood. This clonotype was sampled from a man aged 30 to 39 with COVID-19, enrolled during active disease.

The CDR3 loop reads CASSPFGDYGYTF. CDR3 DNA: TGTGCCAGCAGCCCGTTCGGGGACTATGGCTACACCTTC. The J gene is TRBJ1-2, the V gene TRBV11-2, with no clear D. With 5 bases removed from V and 3 bases from J, the gap between germline ends came to 10 bases. The CDR3 runs to 13 residues. The germline V gene has CDR1 SGHAT and CDR2 FQNNGV.